These 5 T cell receptor beta chains share one sample of origin, sequenced in a study of cytomegalovirus exposure and HLA in healthy donors. Profiled with immunoSEQ multiplex PCR; TCRdb holds only in-frame clones, not every one. The table records 50,000 to 70,000 clones, around 95% of them present only once. Material: PBMCs. The receptors stem from a woman aged 18-29 years in good health and CMV-seropositive.

With regard to this clone: One end of the junction varies from germline; a read error may be responsible. The DNA for the CDR3 is TGTGCTAGCAGCTCGGACAGGGGTAATCGGAATTCTGGTGAAAAACTGTTTTTT. It is translated as CASSSDRGNRNSGEKLFF. V is TRBV7-7 and J is TRBJ1-4, with 9 bases lining up with TRBD1. CDR1 and CDR2 (germline): SSHAT, FNYEAQ (reference sequence). The CDR3 is 18 amino acids. Using reference TRBV7-7 and TRBJ1-4 for the parts outside the CDR3, the full variable domain is GAGVSQSPRYKVTKRGQDVTLRCDPISSHATLYWYQQALGQGPEFLTYFNYEAQPDKSGLPSDRFSAERPEGSISTLTIQRTEQRDSAMYRCASSSDRGNRNSGEKLFFGSGTQLSVL.

V and J are TRBV7-2 and TRBJ2-7; D is uncertain. The CDR3 totals 12 residues. V was pared by 0 bases and J by 6 bases, with 6 bases between. Germline V lookup: CDR1 SGHTA, CDR2 FQGNSA. The CDR3: CASSLARSEQYF. CDR3 in DNA: TGTGCCAGCAGCTTAGCGAGGAGCGAGCAGTACTTC.

This sequence joins TRBV6-1 and TRBJ1-5; D call uncertain. CDR3 size: 13 residues. Trimming removed 4 bases from V and 7 bases from J, with 11 bases in between. The germline CDR1 and CDR2 sequences are MNHNS and SASEGT. CDR3 in DNA: TGTGCCAGCAGTGTGGGCGTGGAACAGCCCCAGCATTTT. Translated: CASSVGVEQPQHF.

This sequence joins TRBV7-3 and TRBJ2-3; 7 bases are a match to TRBD2. Germline V gene lookup returns CDR1 SGHTA and CDR2 FQGTGA. The CDR3 sequence is 15 residues long. Trimming at V came to 3 bases and at J to 0 bases, leaving 3 bases not matched to a gene. The CDR3 sequence is CASSFQAGSTDTQYF. As DNA, the CDR3 is TGTGCCAGCAGCTTCCAAGCGGGGAGCACAGATACGCAGTATTTT.

The V call is TRBV5-1, the J call TRBJ2-7; 9 bases are a match to TRBD1. The V gene's germline CDR1 is SGHRS and CDR2 YFSETQ. Unmatched junction bases numbered 5, after V lost 1 base and J lost 3 bases. The CDR3 sequence is 15 residues long. The CDR3 nucleotides read TGCGCCAGCAGCTTGTACCGGGACAGGGACTACGAGCAGTACTTC. Its translation is CASSLYRDRDYEQYF.